This is a list of T cell receptor beta chains from one sample in a study of beta chain features in type 1 diabetes. The table came from immunoSEQ multiplex PCR; TCRdb's copy has only in-frame clones and leaves some out. The table shows fewer than 450,000 clones, with roughly 14% occurring only once. The specimen was naive CD4+ T cells from blood. Receptors originate from a woman in her late teens or twenties with type 1 diabetes. CDR3s include the opening cysteine and the closing phenylalanine or tryptophan. The D gene is left open where the match is weak. Clone size, where shown, is once, few, many, or a class for clones that have expanded.

TRBJ2-2	TRBV2	.	.	TGTGCCAGCAGTGTAAACGGGGAGCTGTTTTTT	CASSVNGELFF
TRBJ1-5	TRBV19	TRBD1	few	TGTGCCAGTAGTATTGAAAGGGGGCGCGGGCAGCCCCAGCATTTT	CASSIERGRGQPQHF
TRBJ1-2	TRBV29-1	.	few	TGCAGCGTTGAAGCCCCAGGGACGGCTGCGGGGGGCTACACCTTC	CSVEAPGTAAGGYTF
TRBJ2-1	TRBV28	TRBD2	.	TGTGCCAGCAGTCCCCTCGGGACTAGCGGGAGGTTTAGTGAGCAGTTCTTC	CASSPLGTSGRFSEQFF
TRBJ1-1	TRBV23-1	TRBD1	few	TGCGCCAGCAGTCAATCTTACAGGGGGAACACTGAAGCTTTCTTT	CASSQSYRGNTEAFF
TRBJ1-2	TRBV5-4	TRBD1	few	TGTGCCAGCAGCTTCACACAAGGGGGCGGCTATGGCTACACCTTC	CASSFTQGGGYGYTF
TRBJ2-5	TRBV13	.	.	TGTGCCAGCAGCTTGCGCAGGGCGGAGACCCAGTACTTC	CASSLRRAETQYF
TRBJ2-1	TRBV5-1	TRBD2	.	TGCGCCAGCAGGGAAATAGCGGGAGCCTCCTACAATGAGCAGTTCTTC	CASREIAGASYNEQFF
TRBJ2-3	TRBV28	TRBD2	few	TGTGCCAGCAGGACTAGCGGGAGACTAGATACGCAGTATTTT	CASRTSGRLDTQYF
TRBJ2-2	TRBV19	.	.	TGTGCCAGTAGTATAGTAGGGCCAGGGGGGACCGGGGAGCTGTTTTTT	CASSIVGPGGTGELFF
TRBJ1-1	TRBV5-1	.	few	TGCGCCAGCAGCTTGGCCTACCAGGGCGGCGAAGCTTTCTTT	CASSLAYQGGEAFF
TRBJ1-1	TRBV5-1	TRBD1	.	TGCGCCAGCGGCGTACAGGGGGGAAACACTGAAGCTTTCTTT	CASGVQGGNTEAFF
TRBJ2-3	TRBV5-4	TRBD2	few	TGTGCCAGCAGCTTGCTGAGCGGGAAAGGAACAGATACGCAGTATTTT	CASSLLSGKGTDTQYF
TRBJ2-1	TRBV9	.	.	TGTGCCAGCAGCGAAACTGACAGCTACAATGAGCAGTTCTTC	CASSETDSYNEQFF
TRBJ2-3	TRBV7-2	TRBD2	few	TGTGCCAGCAGCTTACGCCGGGAGGGGGAGTGGAGCACAGATACGCAGTATTTT	CASSLRREGEWSTDTQYF
TRBJ2-7	TRBV18	.	few	TGTGCCAGCTCACCATCCAGGGTTACCTACGAGCAGTACTTC	CASSPSRVTYEQYF
TRBJ1-1	TRBV18	TRBD1	.	TGTGCCAGCTCACCACGGACAGGGTCGGTCACTGAAGCTTTCTTT	CASSPRTGSVTEAFF
TRBJ2-3	TRBV28	TRBD2	.	TGTGCCAGCAGGGGGGGGGCAGATACGCAGTATTTT	CASRGGADTQYF
TRBJ1-2	TRBV19	.	.	TGTGCCAGTAGTGAAACCCGAGTTCGGGGCTACACCTTC	CASSETRVRGYTF
TRBJ2-7	TRBV18	.	few	TGTGCCAGCTCAGCAGGGGCAGGGCCCTCCTACGAGCAGTACTTC	CASSAGAGPSYEQYF
TRBJ2-1	TRBV14	.	.	TGTGCCAGCAGCCAAGTAGGGACTCGCTCCTACAATGAGCAGTTCTTC	CASSQVGTRSYNEQFF
TRBJ2-2	TRBV5-4	.	.	TGTGCCAGCAGCTTGAAATCTAAAAACACCGGGGAGCTGTTTTTT	CASSLKSKNTGELFF
TRBJ1-1	TRBV19	.	.	TGTGCCAGTAGAGACTTATACACTGAAGCTTTCTTT	CASRDLYTEAFF
TRBJ2-7	TRBV18	.	.	TGTGCCAGCTCACCGACAGAAATCTACGAGCAGTACTTC	CASSPTEIYEQYF
TRBJ1-1	TRBV29-1	.	few	TGCAGCGTTGGGCCCCGACACCTTTTAGGCGCTAACACTGAAGCTTTCTTT	CSVGPRHLLGANTEAFF
TRBJ2-1	TRBV7-9	.	.	TGTGCCAGCAGCTACAGGGTATCCTACAATGAGCAGTTCTTC	CASSYRVSYNEQFF
TRBJ2-2	TRBV6-5	TRBD1	few	TGTGCCAGCAGTTCCAGGGGGTTAATGGCCGGGGAGCTGTTTTTT	CASSSRGLMAGELFF
TRBJ1-5	TRBV5-1	TRBD1	.	TGCGCCAGCAGCCGGACAGGGGGCGACAATCAGCCCCAGCATTTT	CASSRTGGDNQPQHF
TRBJ2-1	TRBV4-1	TRBD2	few	TGCGCCAGCACGGGAGGGTCATTCTACAATGAGCAGTTCTTC	CASTGGSFYNEQFF
TRBJ2-1	TRBV18	.	.	TGTGCCAGCTCACCACCGGCGGTGAATGAGCAGTTCTTC	CASSPPAVNEQFF
TRBJ2-6	TRBV28	.	.	TGTGCCAGCAGCCAAGCGGCCGATAGGGCCAACGTCCTGACTTTC	CASSQAADRANVLTF
TRBJ1-5	TRBV19	.	.	TGTGCCAGTAGTATCCAGAATAGCAATCAGCCCCAGCATTTT	CASSIQNSNQPQHF
TRBJ2-7	TRBV29-1	.	.	TGCAGCGTTAGGAGGAGCTCCTACGAGCAGTACTTC	CSVRRSSYEQYF
TRBJ2-5	TRBV2	.	.	TGTGCCAGCCTCCCGGGACTCCAAGAGACCCAGTACTTC	CASLPGLQETQYF
TRBJ1-5	TRBV10-3	.	.	TGTGCCATCACAGCAGGGGCCAATCAGCCCCAGCATTTT	CAITAGANQPQHF
TRBJ2-3	TRBV18	.	.	TGTGCCAGCTCACCCCCTAGCACAGATACGCAGTATTTT	CASSPPSTDTQYF
TRBJ1-2	TRBV9	TRBD1	few	TGTGCCAGCAGCCTCCAAGGGGGCCTAGATGGCTACACCTTC	CASSLQGGLDGYTF
TRBJ1-1	TRBV9	TRBD1	few	TGTGCCAGCAGCGTAGGAGGGGGCGCCGGGGTCACTGAAGCTTTCTTT	CASSVGGGAGVTEAFF
TRBJ2-3	TRBV2	TRBD1	few	TGTGCCAGCAGTAGGACAGGCCGTGATACGCAGTATTTT	CASSRTGRDTQYF
TRBJ2-1	TRBV7-3	.	few	TGTGCCAGCAGCTTAACGGGACAAAGCTACAATGAGCAGTTCTTC	CASSLTGQSYNEQFF
TRBJ2-7	TRBV29-1	TRBD1	.	TGCAGCGTTGTTGGGACAGGTCAACACGAGCAGTACTTC	CSVVGTGQHEQYF
TRBJ1-5	TRBV28	TRBD1	few	TGTGCCAGCAGTTCCGGGACAGGGCATCAGCCCCAGCATTTT	CASSSGTGHQPQHF
TRBJ2-3	TRBV21-1	.	few	TGTGCCAGGGCGACTAGCGGGAGGAATACGCAGTATTTT	CARATSGRNTQYF
TRBJ2-2	TRBV9	.	few	TGTGCCAGCAGCGTACTAGCAGCTACGAACACCGGGGAGCTGTTTTTT	CASSVLAATNTGELFF
TRBJ2-5	TRBV11-2	TRBD1	.	TGTGCCAGCAGCTTACAGGGGGCGAGCGGAGAGACCCAGTACTTC	CASSLQGASGETQYF
TRBJ2-5	TRBV5-1	.	few	TGCGCCAGCAGCTTGGGGGGCGGTGAGACCCAGTACTTC	CASSLGGGETQYF
TRBJ2-5	TRBV29-1	TRBD2	few	TGCAGCGTTACCCGACTAGCGGAGACCCAGTACTTC	CSVTRLAETQYF
TRBJ1-1	TRBV28	.	.	TGTGCCAGTATTTTGAACACTGAAGCTTTCTTT	CASILNTEAFF
TRBJ2-5	TRBV19	TRBD2	once	TGTGCCAGTAAGCGTGGCTCGCTAGCGGGATCCCAAGAGACCCAGTACTTC	CASKRGSLAGSQETQYF
TRBJ2-1	TRBV5-1	.	few	TGCGCCAGCAGCTTGGCGCAACTAAGCGCCTCCTACAATGAGCAGTTCTTC	CASSLAQLSASYNEQFF
TRBJ2-6	TRBV5-4	TRBD1	.	TGTGCCAGCAGCTTGAACAGGGGCTCTGGGGCCAACGTCCTGACTTTC	CASSLNRGSGANVLTF